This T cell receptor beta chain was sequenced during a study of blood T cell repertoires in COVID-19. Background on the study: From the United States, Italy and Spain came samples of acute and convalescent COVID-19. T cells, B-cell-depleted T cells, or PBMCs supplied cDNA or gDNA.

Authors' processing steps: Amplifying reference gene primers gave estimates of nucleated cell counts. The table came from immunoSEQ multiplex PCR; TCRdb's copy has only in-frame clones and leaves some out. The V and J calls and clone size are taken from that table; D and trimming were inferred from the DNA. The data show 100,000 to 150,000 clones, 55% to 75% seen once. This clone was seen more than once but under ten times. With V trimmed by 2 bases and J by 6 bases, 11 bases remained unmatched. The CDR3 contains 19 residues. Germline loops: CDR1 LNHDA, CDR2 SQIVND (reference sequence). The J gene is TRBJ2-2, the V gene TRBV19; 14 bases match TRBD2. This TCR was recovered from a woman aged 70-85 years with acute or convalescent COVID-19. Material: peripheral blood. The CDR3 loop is CASSIRLAGGPEYPGELFF. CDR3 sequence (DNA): TGTGCCAGTAGTATACGACTAGCGGGAGGGCCCGAATACCCCGGGGAGCTGTTTTTT. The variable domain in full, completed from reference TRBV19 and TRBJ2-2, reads DGGITQSPKYLFRKEGQNVTLSCEQNLNHDAMYWYRQDPGQGLRLIYYSQIVNDFQKGDIAEGYSVSREKKESFPLTVTSAQKNPTAFYLCASSIRLAGGPEYPGELFFGEGSRLTVL.